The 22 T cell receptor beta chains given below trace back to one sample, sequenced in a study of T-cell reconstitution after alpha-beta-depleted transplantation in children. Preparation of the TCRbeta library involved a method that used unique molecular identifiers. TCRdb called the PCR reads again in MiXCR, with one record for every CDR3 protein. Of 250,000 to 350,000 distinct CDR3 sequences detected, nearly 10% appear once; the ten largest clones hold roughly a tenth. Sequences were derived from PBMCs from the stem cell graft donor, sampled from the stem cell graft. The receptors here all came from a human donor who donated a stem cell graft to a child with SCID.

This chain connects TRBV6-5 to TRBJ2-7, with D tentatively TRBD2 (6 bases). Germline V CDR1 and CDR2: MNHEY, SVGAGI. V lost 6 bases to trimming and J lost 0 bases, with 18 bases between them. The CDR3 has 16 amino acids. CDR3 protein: CASSQGAGRISYEQYF. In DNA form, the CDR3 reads TGTGCCAGCAGCCAAGGGGCTGGGAGGATCTCCTACGAGCAGTACTTC.

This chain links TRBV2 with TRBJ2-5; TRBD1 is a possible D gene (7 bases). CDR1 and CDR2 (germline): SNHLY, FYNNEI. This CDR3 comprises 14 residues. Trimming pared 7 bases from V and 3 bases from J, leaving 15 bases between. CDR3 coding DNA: TGTGCCAGCAATCAAGGCAGGGGGGAAGAGACCCAGTACTTC. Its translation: CASNQGRGEETQYF.

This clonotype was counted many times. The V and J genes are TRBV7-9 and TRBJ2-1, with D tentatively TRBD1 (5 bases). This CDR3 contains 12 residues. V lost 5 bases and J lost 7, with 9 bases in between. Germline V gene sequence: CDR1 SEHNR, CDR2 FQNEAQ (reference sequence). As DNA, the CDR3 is TGTGCCAGCAGCCCACAGGCAAATGAGCAGTTCTTC. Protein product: CASSPQANEQFF.

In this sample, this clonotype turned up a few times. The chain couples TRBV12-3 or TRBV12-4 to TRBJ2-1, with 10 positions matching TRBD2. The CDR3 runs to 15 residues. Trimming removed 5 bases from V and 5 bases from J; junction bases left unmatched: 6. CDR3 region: CASSKRGGLDNEQFF. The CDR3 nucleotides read TGTGCCAGCAGTAAGCGGGGGGGCCTGGACAATGAGCAGTTCTTC.

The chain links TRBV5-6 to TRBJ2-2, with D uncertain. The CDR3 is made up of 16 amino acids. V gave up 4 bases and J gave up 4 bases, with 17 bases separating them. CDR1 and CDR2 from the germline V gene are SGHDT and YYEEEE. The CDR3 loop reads CASSPGLGYITGELFF. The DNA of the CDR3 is TGTGCCAGCAGCCCCGGGCTAGGGTATATCACCGGGGAGCTGTTTTTT.

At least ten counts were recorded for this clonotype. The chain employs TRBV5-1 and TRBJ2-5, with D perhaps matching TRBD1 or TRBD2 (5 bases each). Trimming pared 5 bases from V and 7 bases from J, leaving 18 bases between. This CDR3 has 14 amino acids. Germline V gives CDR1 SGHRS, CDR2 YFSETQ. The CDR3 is CASSTRRDQRTQYF. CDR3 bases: TGCGCCAGCAGTACCCGACGGGACCAACGGACCCAGTACTTC. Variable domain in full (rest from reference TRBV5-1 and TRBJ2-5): KAGVTQTPRYLIKTRGQQVTLSCSPISGHRSVSWYQQTPGQGLQFLFEYFSETQRNKGNFPGRFSGRQFSNSRSEMNVSTLELGDSALYLCASSTRRDQRTQYFGPGTRLLVL.

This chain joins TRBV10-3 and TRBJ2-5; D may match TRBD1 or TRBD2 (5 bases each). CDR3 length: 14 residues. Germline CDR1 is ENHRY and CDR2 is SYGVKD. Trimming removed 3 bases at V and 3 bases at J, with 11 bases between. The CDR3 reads CAISEGTVEETQYF. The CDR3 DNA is TGTGCCATCAGTGAAGGGACGGTGGAAGAGACCCAGTACTTC.

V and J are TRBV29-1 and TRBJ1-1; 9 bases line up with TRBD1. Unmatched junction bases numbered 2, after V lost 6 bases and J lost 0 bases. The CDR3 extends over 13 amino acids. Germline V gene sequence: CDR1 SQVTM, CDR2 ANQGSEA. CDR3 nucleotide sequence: TGCAGCGTGGGGGACAGGGTGAACACTGAAGCTTTCTTT. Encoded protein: CSVGDRVNTEAFF.

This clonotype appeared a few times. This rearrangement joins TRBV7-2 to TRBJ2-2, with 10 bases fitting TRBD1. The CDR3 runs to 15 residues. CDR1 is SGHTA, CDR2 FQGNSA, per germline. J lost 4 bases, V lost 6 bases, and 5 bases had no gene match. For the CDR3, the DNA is TGTGCCAGCAGACTGGGACAGGGGAGCACCGGGGAGCTGTTTTTT. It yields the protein CASRLGQGSTGELFF. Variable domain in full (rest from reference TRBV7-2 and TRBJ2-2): GAGVSQSPSNKVTEKGKDVELRCDPISGHTALYWYRQSLGQGLEFLIYFQGNSAPDKSGLPSDRFSAERTGGSVSTLTIQRTQQEDSAVYLCASRLGQGSTGELFFGEGSRLTVL.

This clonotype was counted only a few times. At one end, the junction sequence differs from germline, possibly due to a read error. The DNA for the CDR3 is TGTGCCAGCGGGGATTGGGGGCCAAGCACGGATACGCAGTATTTT. Translating gives CASGDWGPSTDTQYF. This chain links TRBV18 with TRBJ2-3; possibly TRBD1 for D (6 bases). The CDR3 is made up of 15 amino acids. CDR1 KGHSH and CDR2 LQKENI come from the germline V gene.

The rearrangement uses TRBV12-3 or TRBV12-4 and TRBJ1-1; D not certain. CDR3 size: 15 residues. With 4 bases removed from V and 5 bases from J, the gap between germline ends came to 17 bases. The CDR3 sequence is CASSSPPMGITEAFF. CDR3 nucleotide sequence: TGTGCCAGCAGTTCCCCGCCCATGGGAATTACTGAAGCTTTCTTT.

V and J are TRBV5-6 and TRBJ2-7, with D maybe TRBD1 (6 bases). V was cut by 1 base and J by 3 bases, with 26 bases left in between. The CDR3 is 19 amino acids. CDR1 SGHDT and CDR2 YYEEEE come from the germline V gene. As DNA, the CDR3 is TGTGCCAGCAGCTTGTTCCCCTTGAATTCCGGGACACGATACTACGAGCAGTACTTC. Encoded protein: CASSLFPLNSGTRYYEQYF.

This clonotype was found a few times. The CDR3 loop reads CASSLSSDGNNEQFF. For the CDR3, the DNA is TGTGCCAGCAGTTTATCTAGCGACGGGAACAATGAGCAGTTCTTC. This chain joins TRBV27 and TRBJ2-1; D is perhaps TRBD2 (5 bases). Trimming took off 0 bases at V and 5 bases at J, with 11 bases between the two ends. The CDR3 is 15 amino acids. Germline V gene sequence: CDR1 MNHEY, CDR2 SMNVEV (reference sequence).

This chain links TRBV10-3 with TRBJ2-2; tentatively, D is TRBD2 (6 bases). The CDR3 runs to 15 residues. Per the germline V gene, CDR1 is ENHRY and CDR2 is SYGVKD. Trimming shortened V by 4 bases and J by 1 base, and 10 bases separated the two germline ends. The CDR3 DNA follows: TGTGCCATCAGTGGGGGACTGCTGAACACCGGGGAGCTGTTTTTT. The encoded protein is CAISGGLLNTGELFF.

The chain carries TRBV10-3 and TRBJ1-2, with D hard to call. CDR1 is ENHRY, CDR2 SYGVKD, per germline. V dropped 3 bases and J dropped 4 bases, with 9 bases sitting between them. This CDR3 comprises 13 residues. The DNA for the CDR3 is TGTGCCATCAGTGATGGGGTGACCTATGGCTACACCTTC. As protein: CAISDGVTYGYTF.

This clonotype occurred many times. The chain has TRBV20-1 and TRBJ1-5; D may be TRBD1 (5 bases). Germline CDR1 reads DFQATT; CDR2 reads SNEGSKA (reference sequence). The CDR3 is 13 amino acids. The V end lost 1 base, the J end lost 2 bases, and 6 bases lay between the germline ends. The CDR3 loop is CSARVGGNQPQHF. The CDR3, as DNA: TGCAGTGCTAGAGTGGGGGGCAATCAGCCCCAGCATTTT.

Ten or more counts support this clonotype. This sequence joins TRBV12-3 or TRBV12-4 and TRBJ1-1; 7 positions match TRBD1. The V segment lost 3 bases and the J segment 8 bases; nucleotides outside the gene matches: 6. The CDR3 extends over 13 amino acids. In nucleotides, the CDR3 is TGTGCCAGCAGTTTCATTGACAGGGCGGAAGCTTTCTTT. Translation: CASSFIDRAEAFF.

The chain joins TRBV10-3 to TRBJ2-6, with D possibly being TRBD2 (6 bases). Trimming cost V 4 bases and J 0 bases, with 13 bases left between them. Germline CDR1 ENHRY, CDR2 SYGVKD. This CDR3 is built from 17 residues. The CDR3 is CAISGGVIVSGANVLTF. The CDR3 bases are TGTGCCATCAGTGGGGGGGTAATCGTCTCTGGGGCCAACGTCCTGACTTTC.

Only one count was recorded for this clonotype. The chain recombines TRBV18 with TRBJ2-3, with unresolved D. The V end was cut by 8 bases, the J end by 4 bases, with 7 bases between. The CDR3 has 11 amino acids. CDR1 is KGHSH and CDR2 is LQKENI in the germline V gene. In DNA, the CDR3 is TGTGCCAGCGCAGAAGCAGATACGCAGTATTTT. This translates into CASAEADTQYF.

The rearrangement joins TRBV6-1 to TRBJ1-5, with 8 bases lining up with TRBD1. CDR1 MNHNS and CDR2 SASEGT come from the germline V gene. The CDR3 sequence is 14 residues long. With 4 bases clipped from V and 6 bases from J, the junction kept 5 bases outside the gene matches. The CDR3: CASSAGTGTQPQHF. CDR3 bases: TGTGCCAGCAGTGCCGGGACAGGTACTCAGCCCCAGCATTTT.

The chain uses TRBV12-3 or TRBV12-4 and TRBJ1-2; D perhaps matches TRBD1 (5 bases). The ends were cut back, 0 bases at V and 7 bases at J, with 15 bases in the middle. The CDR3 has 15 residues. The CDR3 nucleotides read TGTGCCAGCAGTTTAGCGGCGGAGGGGCGCGGTGGCTACACCTTC. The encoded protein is CASSLAAEGRGGYTF.

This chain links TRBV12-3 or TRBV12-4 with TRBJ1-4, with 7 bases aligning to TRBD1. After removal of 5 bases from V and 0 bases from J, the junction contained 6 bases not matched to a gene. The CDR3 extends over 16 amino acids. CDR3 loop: CASSPGDSPTNEKLFF. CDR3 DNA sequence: TGTGCCAGCAGTCCCGGGGACAGTCCAACTAATGAAAAACTGTTTTTT.